Each of the 2 T cell receptor beta chains below was sequenced from the same sample in a study of T cells in Graves' hyperthyroidism and ophthalmopathy. Amplification of TCR beta CDR3 regions was performed using RNA transcripts as template. The HTBI primer set drove a first-round RT-PCR of the TCR CDR3. A single record per CDR3 protein comes from TCRdb applying MiXCR to the multiplex PCR reads. The sample shows 600,000 to 900,000 distinct CDR3 sequences, 16% of them seen only once. Sequencing was done on a sample of blood. These receptors all come from a man younger than 35 with Graves' hyperthyroidism.

V and J are TRBV18 and TRBJ2-5, with D maybe TRBD2 (5 bases). CDR1 is KGHSH, CDR2 LQKENI, per germline. This CDR3 region has 18 residues. Trimming removed 1 base from V and 2 bases from J, with 20 bases in between. The CDR3 nucleotides read TGTGCCAGCTCACCACTACAGAAGTCAGTCCTAGCTCAAGAGACCCAGTACTTC. Translation gives CASSPLQKSVLAQETQYF.

This clonotype appeared many times. V is TRBV5-5 and J is TRBJ2-7; no clear D. CDR1 is SGHKS and CDR2 is YYEKEE in the germline V gene (reference sequence). V gave up 0 bases and J gave up 5 bases, with 12 bases separating them. This CDR3 has 14 amino acids. The CDR3 sequence is CASSLAPSSHEQYF. The DNA of the CDR3 is TGTGCCAGCAGCTTGGCCCCCTCGAGCCACGAGCAGTACTTC.